The clone carrying this TCR beta chain was seen at least ten times. As yet, its antigen is unknown. The CDR3 sequence is 16 residues long. Trimming stripped 1 base from V and 8 bases from J, with 18 bases between. These data belong to a study of T-cell reconstitution after alpha-beta-depleted transplantation in children. Study-level findings and limits: Newly made T cells mostly supplied T-cell counts and diversity one year after transplant.

The library targeted TCRbeta and was prepared with unique molecular identifiers. TCRdb re-derived calls from the PCR reads in MiXCR, one entry per CDR3 protein. This sample has roughly 670,000 distinct CDR3 sequences, with over 10% found just once. The input for sequencing was PBMCs, taken before TCRalphabeta/CD19-depleted stem cell transplant. The V and J genes are TRBV12-3 or TRBV12-4 and TRBJ2-1; D is ambiguous. The sequence was obtained from a girl aged 2 to 9 with congenital amegakaryocytic thrombocytopenia, due to receive a stem cell transplant. CDR3 sequence (DNA): TGTGCCAGCAGTTTAGGTGTCTGGAGAGCGTCGGATGAGCAGTTCTTC. Its protein is CASSLGVWRASDEQFF.